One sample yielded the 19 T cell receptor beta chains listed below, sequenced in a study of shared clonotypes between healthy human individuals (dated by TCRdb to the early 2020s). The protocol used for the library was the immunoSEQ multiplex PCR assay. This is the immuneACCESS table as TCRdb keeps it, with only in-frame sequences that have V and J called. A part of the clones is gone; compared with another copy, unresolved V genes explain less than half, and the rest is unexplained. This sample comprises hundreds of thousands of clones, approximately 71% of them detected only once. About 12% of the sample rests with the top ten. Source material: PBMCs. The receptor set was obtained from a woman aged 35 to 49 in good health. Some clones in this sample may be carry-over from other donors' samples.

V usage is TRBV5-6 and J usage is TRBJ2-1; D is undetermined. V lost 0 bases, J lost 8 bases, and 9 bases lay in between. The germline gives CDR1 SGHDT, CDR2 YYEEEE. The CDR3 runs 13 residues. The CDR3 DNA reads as TGTGCCAGCAGCTTGGCCCCTTGGTATGAGCAGTTCTTC. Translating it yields CASSLAPWYEQFF.

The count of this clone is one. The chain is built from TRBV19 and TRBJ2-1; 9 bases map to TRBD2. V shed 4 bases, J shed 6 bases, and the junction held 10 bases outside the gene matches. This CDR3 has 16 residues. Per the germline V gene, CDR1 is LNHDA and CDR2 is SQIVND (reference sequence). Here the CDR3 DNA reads TGTGCCAGTAGTAACGCTTTAGCGGGAGAGGGCAATGAGCAGTTCTTC. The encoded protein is CASSNALAGEGNEQFF.

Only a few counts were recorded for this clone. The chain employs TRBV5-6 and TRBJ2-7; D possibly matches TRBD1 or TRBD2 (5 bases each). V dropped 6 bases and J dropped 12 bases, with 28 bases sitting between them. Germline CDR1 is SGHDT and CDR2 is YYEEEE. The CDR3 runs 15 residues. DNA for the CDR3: TGTGCCAGCACATCTAATGTTCGGGACCGTCATACGCCGTACTTC. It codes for CASTSNVRDRHTPYF.

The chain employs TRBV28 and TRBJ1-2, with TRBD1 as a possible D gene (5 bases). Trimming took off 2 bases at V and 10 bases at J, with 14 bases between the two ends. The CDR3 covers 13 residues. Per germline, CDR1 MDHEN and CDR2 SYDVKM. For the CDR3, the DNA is TGTGCCAGCAGTTTAGGGACCCAGGTCGACTACACCTTC. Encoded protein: CASSLGTQVDYTF.

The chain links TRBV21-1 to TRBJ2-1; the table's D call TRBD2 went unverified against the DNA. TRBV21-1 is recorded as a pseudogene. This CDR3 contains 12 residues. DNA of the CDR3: TGTGCCAGCAGCAAAGGAGGCAATGAGCAGTTCTTC. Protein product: CASSKGGNEQFF.

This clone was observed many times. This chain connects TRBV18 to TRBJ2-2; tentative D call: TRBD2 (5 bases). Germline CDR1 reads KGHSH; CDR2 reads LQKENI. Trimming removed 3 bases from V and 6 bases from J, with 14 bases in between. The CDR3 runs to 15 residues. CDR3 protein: CASSPDFSRAGELFF. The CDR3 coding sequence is TGTGCCAGCTCACCGGACTTCTCGCGGGCCGGGGAGCTGTTTTTT.

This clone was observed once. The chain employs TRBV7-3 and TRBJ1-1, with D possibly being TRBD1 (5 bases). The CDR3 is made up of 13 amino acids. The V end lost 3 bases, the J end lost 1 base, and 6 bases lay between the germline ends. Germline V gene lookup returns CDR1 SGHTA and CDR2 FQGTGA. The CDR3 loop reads CASSLGENTEAFF. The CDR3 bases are TGTGCCAGCAGCTTGGGGGAGAACACTGAAGCTTTCTTT.

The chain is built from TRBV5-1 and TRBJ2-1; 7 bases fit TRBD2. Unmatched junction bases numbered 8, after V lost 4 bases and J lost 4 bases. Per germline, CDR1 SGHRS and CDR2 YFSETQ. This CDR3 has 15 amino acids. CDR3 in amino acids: CASSATSNSYNEQFF. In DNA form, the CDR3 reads TGCGCCAGCAGCGCGACTAGCAATTCTTACAATGAGCAGTTCTTC.

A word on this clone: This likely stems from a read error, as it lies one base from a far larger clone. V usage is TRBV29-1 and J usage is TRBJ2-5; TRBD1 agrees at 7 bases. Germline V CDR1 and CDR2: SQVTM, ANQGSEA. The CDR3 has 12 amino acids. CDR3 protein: CSGGTDQEAQYF. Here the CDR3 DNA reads TGCAGCGGAGGGACAGACCAAGAGGCCCAGTACTTC.

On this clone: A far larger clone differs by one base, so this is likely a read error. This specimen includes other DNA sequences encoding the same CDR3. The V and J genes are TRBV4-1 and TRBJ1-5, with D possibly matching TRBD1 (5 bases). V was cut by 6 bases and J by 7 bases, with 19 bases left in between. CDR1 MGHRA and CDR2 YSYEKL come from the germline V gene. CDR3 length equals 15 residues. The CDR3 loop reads CASRRDPVSDQPQHF. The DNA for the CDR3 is TGCGCCAGCAGACGGGACCCAGTAAGTGACCAGCCCCAGCATTTT.

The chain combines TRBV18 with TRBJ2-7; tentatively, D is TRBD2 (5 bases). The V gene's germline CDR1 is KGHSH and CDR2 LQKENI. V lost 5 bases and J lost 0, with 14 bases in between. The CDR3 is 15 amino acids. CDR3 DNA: TGTGCCAGCTCAAATGGTCCGGGGAGCTCCTACGAGCAGTACTTC. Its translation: CASSNGPGSSYEQYF.

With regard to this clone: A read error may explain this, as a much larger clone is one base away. CDR3 loop: CASSFGQAYEQYF. CDR3 bases: TGTGCCAGCAGCTTCGGACAGGCCTACGAGCAGTACTTC. The gene calls are TRBV11-3 and TRBJ2-7; the match to TRBD1 covers 7 bases. CDR1 SGHNT and CDR2 YENEEA come from the germline V gene. This CDR3 is 13 amino acids long. Trimming removed 3 bases from V and 2 bases from J; junction bases left unmatched: 1.

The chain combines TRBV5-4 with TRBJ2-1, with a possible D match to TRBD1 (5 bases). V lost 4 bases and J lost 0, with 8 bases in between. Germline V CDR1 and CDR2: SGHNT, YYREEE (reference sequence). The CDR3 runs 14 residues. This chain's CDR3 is CASSTDSSYNEQFF. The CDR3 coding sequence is TGTGCCAGCAGCACAGACAGCTCCTACAATGAGCAGTTCTTC.

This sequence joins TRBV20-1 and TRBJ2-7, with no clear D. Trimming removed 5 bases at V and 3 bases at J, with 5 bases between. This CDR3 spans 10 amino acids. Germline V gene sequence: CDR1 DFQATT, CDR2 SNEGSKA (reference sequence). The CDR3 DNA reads TGCAGTGCTTACGACTACGAGCAGTACTTC. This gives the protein CSAYDYEQYF.

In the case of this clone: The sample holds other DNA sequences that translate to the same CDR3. CDR3 residues: CASSLRGQAYNSPLHF. CDR3 DNA sequence: TGTGCCAGCAGCTTAAGGGGACAGGCGTACAATTCACCCCTCCACTTT. The chain employs TRBV7-3 and TRBJ1-6; 8 nucleotides match TRBD1. The V gene's germline CDR1 is SGHTA and CDR2 FQGTGA. The CDR3 contains 16 residues. The trim removed 1 base at V and 7 bases at J, leaving 6 bases unmatched.

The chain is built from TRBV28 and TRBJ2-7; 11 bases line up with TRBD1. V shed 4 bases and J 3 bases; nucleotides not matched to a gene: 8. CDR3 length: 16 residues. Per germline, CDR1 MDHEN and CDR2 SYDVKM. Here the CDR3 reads CASSSPADRGLYEQYF. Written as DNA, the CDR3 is TGTGCCAGCAGTTCTCCCGCGGACAGGGGGCTCTACGAGCAGTACTTC. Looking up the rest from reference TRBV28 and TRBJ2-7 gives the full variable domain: DVKVTQSSRYLVKRTGEKVFLECVQDMDHENMFWYRQDPGLGLRLIYFSYDVKMKEKGDIPEGYSVSREKKERFSLILESASTNQTSMYLCASSSPADRGLYEQYFGPGTRLTVT.

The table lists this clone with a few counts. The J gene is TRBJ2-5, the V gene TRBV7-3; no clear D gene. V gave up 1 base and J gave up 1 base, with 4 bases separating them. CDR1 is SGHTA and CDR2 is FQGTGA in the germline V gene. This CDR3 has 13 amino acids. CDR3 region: CASSLNPQETQYF. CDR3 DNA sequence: TGTGCCAGCAGCTTAAACCCCCAAGAGACCCAGTACTTC.

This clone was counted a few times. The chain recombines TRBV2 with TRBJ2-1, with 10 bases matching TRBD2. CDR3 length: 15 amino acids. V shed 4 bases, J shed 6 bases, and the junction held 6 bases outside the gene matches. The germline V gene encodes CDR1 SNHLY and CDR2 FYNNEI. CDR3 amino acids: CASSAGTSAFNEQFF. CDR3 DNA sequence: TGTGCCAGCAGTGCGGGGACTAGCGCCTTCAATGAGCAGTTCTTC.

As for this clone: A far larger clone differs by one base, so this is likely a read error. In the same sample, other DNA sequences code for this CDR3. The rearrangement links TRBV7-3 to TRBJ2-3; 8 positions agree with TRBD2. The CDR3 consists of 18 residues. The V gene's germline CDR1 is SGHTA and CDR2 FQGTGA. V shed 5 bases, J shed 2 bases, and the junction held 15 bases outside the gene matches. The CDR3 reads CASSLRGRLATFTDTQYF. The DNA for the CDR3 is TGTGCCAGCAGCCTACGGGGTAGACTAGCGACCTTCACAGATACGCAGTATTTT.